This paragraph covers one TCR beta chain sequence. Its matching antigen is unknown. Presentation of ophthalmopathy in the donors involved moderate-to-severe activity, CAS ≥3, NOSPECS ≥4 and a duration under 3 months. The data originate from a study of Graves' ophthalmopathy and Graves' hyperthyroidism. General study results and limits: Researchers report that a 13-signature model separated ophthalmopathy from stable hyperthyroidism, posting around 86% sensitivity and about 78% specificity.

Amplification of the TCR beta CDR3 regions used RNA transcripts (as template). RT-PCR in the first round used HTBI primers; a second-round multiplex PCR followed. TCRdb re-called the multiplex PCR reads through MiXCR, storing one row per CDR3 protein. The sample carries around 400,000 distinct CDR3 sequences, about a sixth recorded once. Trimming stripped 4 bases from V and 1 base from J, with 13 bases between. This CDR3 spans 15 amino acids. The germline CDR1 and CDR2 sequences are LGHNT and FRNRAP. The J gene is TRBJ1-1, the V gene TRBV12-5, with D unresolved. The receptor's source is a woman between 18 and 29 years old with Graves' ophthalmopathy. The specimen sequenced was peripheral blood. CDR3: CASGSLMWRNTEAFF. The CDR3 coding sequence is TGTGCTAGTGGTTCGTTGATGTGGAGGAACACTGAAGCTTTCTTT.